Listed below are T cell receptor beta chains from one sample, sequenced in a study of cytomegalovirus exposure and HLA in healthy donors. The method was immunoSEQ multiplex PCR; TCRdb's version includes in-frame clones alone and lacks a portion of them. Of 150,000 to 180,000 clones in the sample, 75% to 90% were seen once. Sequencing was performed on PBMCs. The source of these receptors is a man between 18 and 35 years old in good health and CMV-seropositive. Both conserved end residues are part of each CDR3. D genes are given only for firm matches. Clone size is stated in some rows and not others, as once, few, many or a class when expanded.

j_call v_call d_call clone_size cdr3_aa cdr3_nt
TRBJ2-5 TRBV7-8 TRBD2 . CASSSWEGGVETQYF TGTGCCAGCAGCTCCTGGGAGGGTGGGGTAGAGACCCAGTACTTC
TRBJ2-7 TRBV10-2 . once CASSEKAHEQYF TGCGCCAGCAGTGAGAAAGCCCACGAGCAGTACTTC
TRBJ2-7 TRBV7-3 TRBD2 . CASSLAGGEQYF TGTGCCAGCAGCCTGGCGGGGGGCGAGCAGTACTTC
TRBJ2-7 TRBV19 TRBD1 . CASSDPGTGNPYEQYF TGTGCCAGTAGTGATCCTGGGACAGGGAACCCCTACGAGCAGTACTTC
TRBJ2-7 TRBV29-1 TRBD1 . CSVNQGPGRGQNEQYF TGCAGCGTAAACCAGGGCCCCGGCAGGGGGCAAAACGAGCAGTACTTC
TRBJ2-1 TRBV29-1 TRBD1 . CSVGQHSNEQFF TGCAGCGTGGGACAGCACAGCAATGAGCAGTTCTTC
TRBJ1-2 TRBV19 . . CASRLPGGDYGYTF TGTGCCAGTAGATTACCGGGGGGAGACTATGGCTACACCTTC
TRBJ1-2 TRBV13 TRBD1 . CASSSGQGRYGYTF TGTGCCAGCAGCTCCGGACAGGGAAGGTATGGCTACACCTTC
TRBJ1-2 TRBV19 . . CASSIVGGYTF TGTGCCAGTAGTATAGTCGGTGGCTACACCTTC
TRBJ2-7 TRBV6-5 . . CASSYEAGLFSEQYF TGTGCCAGCAGTTACGAAGCAGGGCTCTTTTCCGAGCAGTACTTC
TRBJ2-5 TRBV4-1 TRBD1 once CASSRGTGGGETQYF TGCGCCAGCAGCCGCGGGACAGGGGGCGGGGAGACCCAGTACTTC
TRBJ2-7 TRBV5-1 . . CASSLQGSYEQYF TGCGCCAGCAGCTTGCAGGGTTCCTACGAGCAGTACTTC
TRBJ2-7 TRBV13 TRBD2 once CASSLGTSGRYEQYF TGTGCCAGCAGCTTAGGGACTAGCGGGAGGTACGAGCAGTACTTC
TRBJ2-7 TRBV7-8 TRBD2 . CASSLQTSGYEQYF TGTGCCAGCAGCCTTCAGACTAGCGGCTACGAGCAGTACTTC
TRBJ1-5 TRBV2 . . CASSPFLNQPQHF TGTGCCAGCAGTCCTTTTTTGAATCAGCCCCAGCATTTT
TRBJ2-7 TRBV7-7 . . CASSLLGGADYEQYF TGTGCCAGCAGCTTATTAGGCGGGGCAGACTACGAGCAGTACTTC